These T cell receptor beta chains were read from a single sample in a study of blood T cell repertoires in COVID-19. Using immunoSEQ multiplex PCR, the repertoire was profiled, and TCRdb retains in-frame clones only, with some absent. The sample holds 95,000 to 150,000 clones; about 70% are singletons and the top ten take around 5.5%. Sequenced sample: peripheral blood. Receptor source: a man between 60 and 75 years old with acute or convalescent COVID-19. Each CDR3 is given with its conserved first and last residue. A D gene is named only where the DNA matches it firmly. Clone size is stated in some rows and not others, as once, few, many or a class when expanded.

J	D	size	V	DNA	CDR3
TRBJ1-4	TRBD1	.	TRBV30	TGTGCCTGGAGTGTTGGGGACAGGGGGAGAAGACTGTTTTTT	CAWSVGDRGRRLFF
TRBJ1-2	.	.	TRBV4-1	TGCGCCAGCAGCCAAGTAATCGGAGTTAACTATGGCTACACCTTC	CASSQVIGVNYGYTF
TRBJ1-6	.	.	TRBV19	TGTGCCAGTAGTATAAAGTTTCGGACAGTTGATTCACCCCTCCACTTT	CASSIKFRTVDSPLHF
TRBJ1-6	.	.	TRBV5-6	TGTGCCAGCAGCTTCGACAGGAATTCACCCCTCCACTTT	CASSFDRNSPLHF
TRBJ1-6	TRBD1	.	TRBV6-5	TGTGCCAGCAGCCAGGGACAGGGAACGTCACCCCTCCACTTT	CASSQGQGTSPLHF
TRBJ2-3	TRBD1	.	TRBV7-3	TGTGCCAGCAGCAGGACAGGGGGCCCAGATACGCAGTATTTT	CASSRTGGPDTQYF
TRBJ2-3	.	.	TRBV7-9	TGTGCCAGCAGCTTTGAGGGGGGGACAGATACGCAGTATTTT	CASSFEGGTDTQYF
TRBJ1-2	TRBD1	.	TRBV7-2	TGTGCCAGCAGCACAAGACAGGGAACTACTAACTATGGCTACACCTTC	CASSTRQGTTNYGYTF
TRBJ1-2	.	.	TRBV2	TGTGCCAGCAGTGAAGTCGCAGGGCGAGATGGCTACACCTTC	CASSEVAGRDGYTF
TRBJ1-1	.	.	TRBV27	TGTGCCAGCAATCGTCGACTGTTTTCAGGGATGTCTGAAGCTTTCTTT	CASNRRLFSGMSEAFF
TRBJ1-2	TRBD1	.	TRBV11-2	TGTGCCAGCAGCAACACCGGGACAGGGAACGGCTACACCTTC	CASSNTGTGNGYTF
TRBJ1-1	.	.	TRBV9	TGTGCCAGCAGCGTAGGGCAGGACACTGAAGCTTTCTTT	CASSVGQDTEAFF
TRBJ2-1	TRBD2	once	TRBV7-3	TGTGCCAGCAGCTTACTTGCGGGGGGGCCAGATGAGCAGTTCTTC	CASSLLAGGPDEQFF
TRBJ1-2	.	.	TRBV19	TGTGCCAGTAGTACAACTAACTATGGCTACACCTTC	CASSTTNYGYTF
TRBJ1-2	.	.	TRBV27	TGTGCCAGCAGCTTAGCGGATAACTATGGCTACACCTTC	CASSLADNYGYTF
TRBJ1-6	.	.	TRBV25-1	TGTGCCAGCAGTCCAACAGGAACTCGTTCACCCCTCCACTTT	CASSPTGTRSPLHF
TRBJ2-7	TRBD1	.	TRBV9	TGTGCCAGCAGCGAAGGGACAGGGACTGCGCAGTACTTC	CASSEGTGTAQYF
TRBJ1-1	.	.	TRBV12-3/TRBV12-4	TGTGCCAGCAGCCAGAACAGGAACACTGAAGCTTTCTTT	CASSQNRNTEAFF
TRBJ1-1	.	.	TRBV2	TGTGCCAGCAACAGCTTCATGAACACTGAAGCTTTCTTT	CASNSFMNTEAFF